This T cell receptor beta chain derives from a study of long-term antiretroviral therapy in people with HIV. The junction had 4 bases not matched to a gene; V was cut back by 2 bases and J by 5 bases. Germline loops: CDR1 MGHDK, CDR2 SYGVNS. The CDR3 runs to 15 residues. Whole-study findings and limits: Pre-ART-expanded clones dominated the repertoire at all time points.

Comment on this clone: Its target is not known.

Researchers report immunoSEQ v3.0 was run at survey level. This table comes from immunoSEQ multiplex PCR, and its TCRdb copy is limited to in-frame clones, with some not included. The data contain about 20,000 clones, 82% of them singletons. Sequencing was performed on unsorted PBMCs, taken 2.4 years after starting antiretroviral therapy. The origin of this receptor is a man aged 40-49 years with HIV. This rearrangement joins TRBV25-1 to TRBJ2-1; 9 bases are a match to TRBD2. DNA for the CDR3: TGTGCCAGCAGTGAACGTCTAGCGGGGCACAATGAGCAGTTCTTC. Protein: CASSERLAGHNEQFF.